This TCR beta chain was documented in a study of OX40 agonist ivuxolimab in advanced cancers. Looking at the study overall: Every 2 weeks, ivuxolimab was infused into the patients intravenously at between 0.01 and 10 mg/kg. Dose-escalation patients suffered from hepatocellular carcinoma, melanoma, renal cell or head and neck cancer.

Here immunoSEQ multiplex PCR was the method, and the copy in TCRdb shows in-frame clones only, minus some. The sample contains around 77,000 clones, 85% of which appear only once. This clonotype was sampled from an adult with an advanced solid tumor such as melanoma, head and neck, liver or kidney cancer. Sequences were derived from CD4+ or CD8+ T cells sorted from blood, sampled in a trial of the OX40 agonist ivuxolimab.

CDR3 loop: CASSAGTSGYNEQFF. The CDR3 nucleotides are TGTGCCAGCAGCGCAGGGACTAGCGGTTACAATGAGCAGTTCTTC. This chain uses TRBV7-3 with TRBJ2-1, with TRBD2 matching 11 bases. The trim removed 5 bases at V and 4 bases at J, leaving 4 bases unmatched. The germline CDR1 and CDR2 sequences are SGHTA and FQGTGA. This CDR3 is built from 15 residues.